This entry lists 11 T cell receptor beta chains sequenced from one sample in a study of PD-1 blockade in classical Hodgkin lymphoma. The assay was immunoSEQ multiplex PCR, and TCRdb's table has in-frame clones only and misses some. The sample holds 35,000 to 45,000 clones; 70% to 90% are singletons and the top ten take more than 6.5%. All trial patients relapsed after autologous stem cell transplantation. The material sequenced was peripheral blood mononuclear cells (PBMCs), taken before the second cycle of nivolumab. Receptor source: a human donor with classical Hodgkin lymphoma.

In nucleotides, the CDR3 is TGTGCCAGCAGCTTGCCAGGGCGGGGCGGGGAGCTGTTTTTT. This encodes CASSLPGRGGELFF. V is TRBV5-5 and J is TRBJ2-2, with D possibly being TRBD2 (6 bases). The CDR3 consists of 14 residues. Germline V gene data show CDR1 as SGHKS and CDR2 as YYEKEE (reference sequence). V was clipped by 1 base and J by 7 bases, with 11 bases between them.

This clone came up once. Written as DNA, the CDR3 is TGCGCCAGCAGCAGCATTGGGACAGTACAAGAGACCCAGTACTTC. Residues: CASSSIGTVQETQYF. This chain uses TRBV5-1 with TRBJ2-5; TRBD1 matches 7 bases. V lost 4 bases, J lost 2 bases, and 8 bases stayed unmatched. CDR3 length: 15 amino acids. Germline CDR1 SGHRS, CDR2 YFSETQ.

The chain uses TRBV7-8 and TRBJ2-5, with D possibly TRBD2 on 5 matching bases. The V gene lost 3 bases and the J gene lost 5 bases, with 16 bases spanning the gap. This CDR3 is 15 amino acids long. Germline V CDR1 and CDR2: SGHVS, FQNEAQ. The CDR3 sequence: CASSFRTSNKETQYF. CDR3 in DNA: TGTGCCAGCAGCTTCCGGACTTCAAACAAGGAGACCCAGTACTTC.

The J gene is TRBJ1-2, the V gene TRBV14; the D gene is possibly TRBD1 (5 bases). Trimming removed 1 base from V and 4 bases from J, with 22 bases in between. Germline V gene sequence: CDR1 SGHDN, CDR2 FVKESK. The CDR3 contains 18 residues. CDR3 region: CASSQGSGWKSTSYGYTF. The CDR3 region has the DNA TGTGCCAGCAGCCAAGGGTCAGGGTGGAAGTCGACTAGCTATGGCTACACCTTC. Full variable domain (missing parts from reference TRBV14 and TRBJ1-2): EAGVTQFPSHSVIEKGQTVTLRCDPISGHDNLYWYRRVMGKEIKFLLHFVKESKQDESGMPNNRFLAERTGGTYSTLKVQPAELEDSGVYFCASSQGSGWKSTSYGYTFGSGTRLTVV.

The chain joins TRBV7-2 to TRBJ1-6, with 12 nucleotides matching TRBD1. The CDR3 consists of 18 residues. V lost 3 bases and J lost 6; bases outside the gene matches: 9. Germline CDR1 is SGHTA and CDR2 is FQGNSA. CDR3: CASSLGDRGPWGNSPLHF. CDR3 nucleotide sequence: TGTGCCAGCAGCTTGGGGGACAGGGGGCCTTGGGGTAATTCACCCCTCCACTTT. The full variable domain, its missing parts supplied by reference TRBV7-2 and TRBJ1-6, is GAGVSQSPSNKVTEKGKDVELRCDPISGHTALYWYRQSLGQGLEFLIYFQGNSAPDKSGLPSDRFSAERTGGSVSTLTIQRTQQEDSAVYLCASSLGDRGPWGNSPLHFGNGTRLTVT.

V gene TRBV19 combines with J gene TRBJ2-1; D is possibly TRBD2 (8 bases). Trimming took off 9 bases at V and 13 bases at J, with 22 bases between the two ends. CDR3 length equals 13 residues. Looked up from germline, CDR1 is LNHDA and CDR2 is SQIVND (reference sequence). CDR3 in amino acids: CASNSGGTRIQFF. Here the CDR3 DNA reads TGTGCCAGCAACTCAGGGGGGACTAGAATACAGTTCTTC.

This CDR3 is CASSVGNTEETQYF. The CDR3 nucleotides read TGTGCCAGCAGCGTAGGGAACACGGAGGAGACCCAGTACTTC. V is TRBV9 and J is TRBJ2-5; no reliable D call. Germline V lookup: CDR1 SGDLS, CDR2 YYNGEE. The CDR3 contains 14 residues. The V and J ends lost 0 bases and 5 bases respectively, with 11 bases between them.

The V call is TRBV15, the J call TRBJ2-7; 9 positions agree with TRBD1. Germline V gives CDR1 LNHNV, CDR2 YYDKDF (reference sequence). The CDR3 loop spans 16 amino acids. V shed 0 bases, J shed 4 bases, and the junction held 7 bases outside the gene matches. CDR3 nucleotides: TGTGCCACCAGCAGAGATTTCGACAGGGGGAATTACGAGCAGTACTTC. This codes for CATSRDFDRGNYEQYF.

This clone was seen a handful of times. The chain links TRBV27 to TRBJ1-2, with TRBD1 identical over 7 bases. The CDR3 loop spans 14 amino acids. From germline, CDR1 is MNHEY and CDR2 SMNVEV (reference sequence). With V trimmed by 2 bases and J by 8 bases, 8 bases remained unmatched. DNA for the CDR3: TGTGCCAGCAGTTTAAGGGGGCCATTGGGAGGCTACACCTTC. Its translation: CASSLRGPLGGYTF.

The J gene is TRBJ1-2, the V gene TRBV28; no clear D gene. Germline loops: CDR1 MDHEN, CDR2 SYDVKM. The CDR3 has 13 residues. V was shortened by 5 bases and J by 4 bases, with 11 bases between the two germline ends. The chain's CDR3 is CASSPHDGYGYTF. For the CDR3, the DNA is TGTGCCAGCAGTCCCCATGACGGCTATGGCTACACCTTC.

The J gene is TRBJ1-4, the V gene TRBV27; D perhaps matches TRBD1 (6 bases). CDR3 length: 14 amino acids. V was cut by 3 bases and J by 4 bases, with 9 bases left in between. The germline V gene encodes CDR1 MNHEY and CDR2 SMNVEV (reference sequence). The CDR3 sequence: CASSFEGVNEKLFF. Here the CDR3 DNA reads TGTGCCAGCAGTTTTGAGGGGGTTAATGAAAAACTGTTTTTT.